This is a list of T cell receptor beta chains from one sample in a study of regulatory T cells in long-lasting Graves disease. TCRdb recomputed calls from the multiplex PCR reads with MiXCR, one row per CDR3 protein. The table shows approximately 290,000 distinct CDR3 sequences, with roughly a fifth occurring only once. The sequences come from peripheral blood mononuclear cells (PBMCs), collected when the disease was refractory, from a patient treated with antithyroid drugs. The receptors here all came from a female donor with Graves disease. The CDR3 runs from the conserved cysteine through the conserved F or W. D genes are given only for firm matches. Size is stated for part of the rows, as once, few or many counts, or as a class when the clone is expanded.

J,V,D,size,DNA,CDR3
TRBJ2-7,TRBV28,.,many,TGTGCCAGCAGCCGCACCTGGAGGGACTACGAGCAGTACTTC,CASSRTWRDYEQYF
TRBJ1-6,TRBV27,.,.,TGTGCCAGCAGCCCACCAGACCTAAATTCACCCCTCCACTTT,CASSPPDLNSPLHF
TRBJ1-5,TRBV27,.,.,TGTGCCAGCAGTTTAATAGAGGGTCAGCCCCAGCATTTT,CASSLIEGQPQHF
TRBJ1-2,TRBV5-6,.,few,TGTGCCAGCAGCTTGGGGGGGCAGACTTATGGCTACACCTTC,CASSLGGQTYGYTF
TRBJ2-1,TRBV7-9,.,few,TGTGCCAGCAGCGTGGGACACGCGAACAATGAGCAGTTCTTC,CASSVGHANNEQFF
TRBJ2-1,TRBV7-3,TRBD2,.,TGTGCCAGCAGCTTACAGCCTAGCGGGAATGAGCAGTTCTTC,CASSLQPSGNEQFF
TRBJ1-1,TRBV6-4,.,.,TGTGCCAGCAGTGACTTGCCCGGGAGGCGCCTAGACACTGAAGCTTTCTTT,CASSDLPGRRLDTEAFF
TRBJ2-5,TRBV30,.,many,TGTGCCTGGAGTGTCCAGGGGAGCCGAACCCAGTACTTC,CAWSVQGSRTQYF
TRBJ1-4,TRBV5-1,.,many,TGCGCCAGCAGCTTGGGGGGGCCTACTAATGAAAAACTGTTTTTT,CASSLGGPTNEKLFF
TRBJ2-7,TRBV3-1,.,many,TGTGCCAGCAGCCCCGTCGTTGACAACAACGAGCAGTACTTC,CASSPVVDNNEQYF
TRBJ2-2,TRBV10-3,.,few,TGTGCCATCAGTGAAAGGGGTCAGGGGCGCACCGGGGAGCTGTTTTTT,CAISERGQGRTGELFF
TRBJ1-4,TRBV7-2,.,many,TGTGCCAGCAGTACCGGGTCTGTAAATGAAAAACTGTTTTTT,CASSTGSVNEKLFF
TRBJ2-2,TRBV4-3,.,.,TGCGCCAGCAGCCAAGATCGAGGAGAGCACACCGGGGAGCTGTTTTTT,CASSQDRGEHTGELFF
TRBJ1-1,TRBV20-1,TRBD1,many,TGCAGTGCTGCGACGGGACAGGGAGGCGCGAACACTGAAGCTTTCTTT,CSAATGQGGANTEAFF
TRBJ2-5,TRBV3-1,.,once,TGTGCCAGCAGCCCAACACCTAACGAGGTCTCAGGGACCCAGTACTTC,CASSPTPNEVSGTQYF
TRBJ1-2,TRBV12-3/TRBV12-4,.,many,TGTGCCAGCAGTGCGGACCCCCCGTCCTACTATGGCTACACCTTC,CASSADPPSYYGYTF
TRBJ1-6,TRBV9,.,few,TGTACCAGCAGCGTCTCTGGACCCGGTTCACCCCTCCACTTT,CTSSVSGPGSPLHF